The next 22 T cell receptor beta chains were all read from a single sample in a study of T cell repertoires in cytomegalovirus infection. These TCRs are of unknown antigen specificity. TCRdb analysed the reads with MiXCR anew, one entry per CDR3 protein. The sample shows 900,000 to 950,000 distinct CDR3 sequences, roughly 31% of them seen only once. The sequenced sample was cultured CD8+ T cells from PBMCs, obtained from culture after CMV antigen stimulation. The source of these receptors is a human donor in good health (CMV status not recorded). Some clones in this sample may be carry-over from other donors' samples.

This clonotype was recorded a few times. The chain uses TRBV7-9 and TRBJ2-7, with D perhaps matching TRBD2 (5 bases). The CDR3 is made up of 13 amino acids. Trimming stripped 4 bases from V and 7 bases from J, with 14 bases between. CDR1 and CDR2 from the germline V gene are SEHNR and FQNEAQ (reference sequence). The CDR3 region is CASSSLALGEQYF. Here the CDR3 DNA reads TGTGCCAGCAGCTCGCTAGCCCTTGGGGAGCAGTACTTC.

V and J are TRBV12-5 and TRBJ2-1; D may be TRBD1 or TRBD2 (5 bases each). Between the trimmed V and J ends, which lost 2 bases and 9 bases, there was a span of 20 bases. Looked up from germline, CDR1 is LGHNT and CDR2 is FRNRAP. The CDR3 spans 16 residues. The CDR3: CASGLTQPGPWAEQFF. For the CDR3, the DNA is TGTGCTAGTGGTTTGACGCAACCGGGACCCTGGGCTGAGCAGTTCTTC. Full variable domain (rest looked up from reference TRBV12-5 and TRBJ2-1): DARVTQTPRHKVTEMGQEVTMRCQPILGHNTVFWYRQTMMQGLELLAYFRNRAPLDDSGMPKDRFSAEMPDATLATLKIQPSEPRDSAVYFCASGLTQPGPWAEQFFGPGTRLTVL.

This clonotype was detected a few times. The V call is TRBV5-6, the J call TRBJ1-5; D unresolved. V lost 6 bases, J lost 1 base, and 11 bases lay in between. Germline V gene lookup returns CDR1 SGHDT and CDR2 YYEEEE. CDR3 length: 14 amino acids. CDR3 in amino acids: CASTSVSSNQPQHF. CDR3 nucleotides: TGTGCCAGCACGTCCGTATCGAGCAATCAGCCCCAGCATTTT.

The chain recombines TRBV4-3 with TRBJ1-4, with 11 bases matching TRBD1. The V gene end was trimmed by 0 bases and the J gene end by 1 base; junction bases not matched to a gene: 7. The V gene's germline CDR1 is LGHNA and CDR2 YSLEER. The CDR3 length is 19 residues. CDR3 sequence reads: CASSQEGTGGIRTNEKLFF. CDR3 nucleotide sequence: TGCGCCAGCAGCCAAGAAGGGACAGGGGGAATAAGAACTAATGAAAAACTGTTTTTT.

The chain recombines TRBV19 with TRBJ1-5, with a weak D call TRBD1 (6 bases). Germline assignment: CDR1 LNHDA and CDR2 SQIVND (reference sequence). The CDR3 loop spans 17 amino acids. V was shortened by 2 bases and J by 4 bases, with 18 bases between the two germline ends. The CDR3 DNA follows: TGTGCCAGTAGTATAACAGGGCAAAGATATTATAATCAGCCCCAGCATTTT. Translating it yields CASSITGQRYYNQPQHF.

The V and J genes are TRBV6-2 or TRBV6-3 and TRBJ1-1, with 8 bases lining up with TRBD1. The CDR3 is made up of 14 amino acids. Germline V gene lookup returns CDR1 MNHEY and CDR2 SVGEGT. With 5 bases clipped from V and 5 bases from J, the junction kept 7 bases outside the gene matches. CDR3 sequence: CASSATGGRTEAFF. DNA for the CDR3: TGTGCCAGCAGTGCAACAGGGGGGAGGACTGAAGCTTTCTTT.

The V and J genes are TRBV9 and TRBJ2-3; TRBD2 matches 10 bases. From germline, CDR1 is SGDLS and CDR2 YYNGEE. CDR3 length equals 15 residues. V shed 1 base and J 3 bases; nucleotides not matched to a gene: 2. CDR3 DNA: TGTGCCAGCAGCGTATCTAGCGGGGGAACAGATACGCAGTATTTT. As protein: CASSVSSGGTDTQYF.

This chain connects TRBV15 to TRBJ1-1, with D unclear. The germline V and J ends were trimmed by 8 bases and 3 bases, with 10 bases remaining between them. The germline V gene encodes CDR1 LNHNV and CDR2 YYDKDF (reference sequence). The CDR3 loop spans 12 amino acids. CDR3 nucleotides: TGTGCCACCGGGGATTCGGACACTGAAGCTTTCTTT. Translating gives CATGDSDTEAFF.

The chain joins TRBV6-2 or TRBV6-3 to TRBJ2-7, with a possible D match to TRBD1 (6 bases). Trimming shortened V by 6 bases and J by 3 bases, and 18 bases separated the two germline ends. The CDR3 spans 15 residues. CDR1 is MNHEY, CDR2 SVGEGT, per germline. The CDR3 sequence is CASRRPTGGVYEQYV. DNA for the CDR3: TGTGCCAGCAGGCGTCCGACAGGAGGTGTCTACGAGCAGTACGTC.

DNA for the CDR3: TGTGCCAGCAAAGGAGGATATACTGGAAACACCATATATTTT. Translated: CASKGGYTGNTIYF. This sequence joins TRBV6-6 and TRBJ1-3, with D hard to call. Germline assignment: CDR1 MNHNY and CDR2 SVGAGI (reference sequence). Trimming removed 7 bases from V and 2 bases from J, with 12 bases in between. The CDR3 covers 14 residues.

This sequence joins TRBV11-2 and TRBJ1-4; no clear D gene. V was clipped by 2 bases and J by 0 bases, with 13 bases between them. Germline V gene lookup returns CDR1 SGHAT and CDR2 FQNNGV. This CDR3 is 17 amino acids long. The CDR3 region is CASSLWLREATNEKLFF. The CDR3 nucleotides read TGTGCCAGCAGCTTATGGCTTAGGGAGGCAACTAATGAAAAACTGTTTTTT.

On this clonotype itself: The junction shows a germline mismatch at one end, possibly a read error. This chain connects TRBV27 to TRBJ2-2; D possibly corresponds to TRBD2 (6 bases). The CDR3 runs to 16 residues. CDR1 MNHEY and CDR2 SMNVEV come from the germline V gene (reference sequence). Here the CDR3 DNA reads TGTGCCAACAGTTTCCTACGCGGGACCGACACCGGGGAGCTGTTTTTT. It encodes CANSFLRGTDTGELFF.

V gene TRBV19 combines with J gene TRBJ2-1, with D maybe TRBD1 (6 bases). Per germline, CDR1 LNHDA and CDR2 SQIVND (reference sequence). V was shortened by 3 bases and J by 9 bases, with 15 bases between the two germline ends. The CDR3 consists of 14 residues. The CDR3 region has the DNA TGTGCCAGTAGTATCCTCCTACAGGGCGGTGAGCAGTTCTTC. Translated: CASSILLQGGEQFF.

This clonotype was recorded a few times. The rearrangement uses TRBV12-3 or TRBV12-4 and TRBJ2-3; D gene unclear. This CDR3 is built from 14 residues. Trimming left V 1 base short and J 3 bases short, with 8 bases between. The CDR3 region is CASSLVVATDTQYF. DNA of the CDR3: TGTGCCAGCAGTTTAGTGGTAGCAACAGATACGCAGTATTTT.

On this clonotype itself: It may be a read error: a sequence one base away is much more abundant. The rearrangement uses TRBV6-5 and TRBJ1-1; D not certain. Germline V gene sequence: CDR1 MNHEY, CDR2 SVGAGI. The CDR3 length is 9 residues. V was clipped by 8 bases and J by 9 bases, with 7 bases between them. CDR3 nucleotide sequence: TGTGCCAGCGCCTCAAAAGCTTTCTTT. Encoded protein: CASASKAFF.

As regards this clonotype: The junction departs from germline at one end; a sequencing error may be responsible. The V call is TRBV7-9, the J call TRBJ2-7, with a possible D match to TRBD1 (6 bases). Germline CDR1 is SEHNR and CDR2 is FQNEAQ (reference sequence). The CDR3 totals 13 residues. The CDR3 DNA reads TGTGCCAGCAGCTCGGGCGTGGCACAGGGCGACTTCTTC. This translates into CASSSGVAQGDFF.

This clonotype was observed many times. The V call is TRBV7-8, the J call TRBJ2-5, with D perhaps TRBD1 (6 bases). V lost 5 bases and J 5 bases, leaving 24 bases between the germline ends. Germline-derived CDR1 and CDR2 are SGHVS and FQNEAQ. CDR3 length equals 17 residues. The CDR3 is CASSPGVLSSAWETQYF. CDR3 bases: TGTGCCAGCAGCCCAGGGGTACTTTCCTCAGCCTGGGAGACCCAGTACTTC.

Details on this clonotype: Sequence at one end of the junction differs from germline and may be a read error. The chain carries TRBV6-7 and TRBJ2-5; 13 bases are a match to TRBD2. TRBV6-7 belongs to the ORF category, with a function that is uncertain. CDR3 length: 14 amino acids. In nucleotides, the CDR3 is TGTGCCAGCAGTACGGGACTAGCGGGGCTAGTCGGTGGCTTC. Protein product: CASSTGLAGLVGGF.

The V gene is TRBV28, the J gene TRBJ2-1; TRBD2 is a possible D gene (5 bases). Germline CDR1 reads MDHEN; CDR2 reads SYDVKM. V lost 10 bases to trimming and J lost 6 bases, with 10 bases between them. This CDR3 is 11 amino acids long. The CDR3 region is CATYEGNEQFF. The CDR3 DNA follows: TGTGCCACCTACGAGGGCAATGAGCAGTTCTTC.

This chain uses TRBV9 with TRBJ1-6; maybe TRBD1 (6 bases). Germline CDR1 reads SGDLS; CDR2 reads YYNGEE. V was pared by 0 bases and J by 9 bases, with 10 bases between. The CDR3 length is 14 residues. This CDR3 is CASSVAGASSPLHF. As DNA, the CDR3 is TGTGCCAGCAGCGTAGCGGGGGCTAGTTCACCCCTCCACTTT.

This rearrangement joins TRBV12-5 to TRBJ1-2; no definite D call. Germline V gene data show CDR1 as LGHNT and CDR2 as FRNRAP. The CDR3 totals 11 residues. Trimming took off 6 bases at V and 4 bases at J, with 6 bases between the two ends. The CDR3: CASGFGYGYTF. As DNA, the CDR3 is TGTGCTAGTGGGTTCGGCTATGGCTACACCTTC.

Only a few counts were recorded for this clonotype. The chain links TRBV6-5 to TRBJ2-1; D may be TRBD1 (5 bases). This CDR3 spans 16 amino acids. With 6 bases removed from V and 0 bases from J, the gap between germline ends came to 15 bases. CDR1 and CDR2 from the germline V gene are MNHEY and SVGAGI. CDR3 coding DNA: TGTGCCAGCAGCCTCAACCCAGGGTACTCCTACAATGAGCAGTTCTTC. Its translation is CASSLNPGYSYNEQFF.